This record concerns one T cell receptor beta chain sequence. No antigen is known for it. These data belong to a study of cytomegalovirus exposure and HLA in healthy donors. General study findings and limits: Owing to their indistinguishability, certain V segments, notably TRBV6-2 and TRBV6-3, were excluded. Reports indicated that the classifier achieved high specificity and sensitivity in diagnosing cytomegalovirus status.

CDR3 size: 14 residues. CDR1 is MDHEN, CDR2 SYDVKM, per germline. The V segment lost 6 bases and the J segment 1 base; nucleotides outside the gene matches: 3. It was with 60 Vbeta and 13 Jbeta primers that the PCR ran. Measured with immunoSEQ multiplex PCR; TCRdb has only the in-frame clones, and not every one. The sample includes under 150,000 clones, around 78% seen only once; the top ten take approximately 2%. This chain uses TRBV28 with TRBJ2-7; 10 bases fit TRBD1. The sample consisted of PBMCs. This receptor was taken from a female donor in good health and CMV-seropositive. CDR3 amino acids: CASRDRGSSYEQYF. Here the CDR3 DNA reads TGTGCCAGCAGGGACAGGGGGTCGTCCTACGAGCAGTACTTC.